This TCR beta chain stems from a study of CXCR3-negative and CXCR3-positive naive CD8 T cells. Study-wide results and caveats: The level of CXCR3 expression partially decreased after cryopreservation; the majority of assays used fresh PBMCs. Memory cells differed in TRBV-TRBJ usage, but naive CXCR3-negative and CXCR3-positive cells had similar usage. For memory CD8+ cells diversity was much lower, but both naive subsets had comparably high diversity.

The CDR3 loop spans 12 amino acids. From germline, CDR1 is MNHNS and CDR2 SASEGT. 5' RACE that incorporated UMI labels was used to prepare the TRB cDNA libraries. TCRdb reanalyzed the 5' RACE reads, giving one entry per CDR3 protein sequence and no DNA. This sample's table has approximately 56,000 distinct CDR3 sequences. A word on this clonotype: The antigen is undetermined.

Sequencing was done on a sample of memory CD8+ T cells from blood. The chain joins TRBV6-1 to TRBJ2-1. This clonotype was obtained from a human donor in good health. Some clones in this sample may be carry-over from other donors' samples. The CDR3 here is CASNLLSNEQFF.